A selection of T cell receptor beta chains follows, all from one sample in a study of control samples from healthy donors and cancer patients. The data were produced by immunoSEQ multiplex PCR, yet TCRdb's version contains in-frame clones alone and is incomplete. The data hold more than 100,000 clones, with more than 70% observed a single time. The sequenced sample was blood. These receptors were obtained from a man aged 40-49 years in good health. Both conserved end residues are part of each CDR3. The order of the fields is V gene, J gene, clone size, D gene, CDR3 protein, CDR3 DNA. D genes are given only for firm matches. Expanded clones get a size class; other rows say once, few or many, or leave the size out.

>TRBV3-1/TRBV3-2|TRBJ1-1|-|-
CASSFPTAGSTEAFF
TGTGCCAGCAGCTTTCCGACAGCCGGTTCCACTGAAGCTTTCTTT
>TRBV25-1|TRBJ1-4|-|TRBD1
CASSEKTGGNEKLFF
TGTGCCAGCAGTGAAAAGACAGGGGGTAATGAAAAACTGTTTTTT
>TRBV18|TRBJ1-6|-|-
CASSPQNPPADSPLHF
TGTGCCAGCTCACCGCAAAACCCACCGGCTGATTCACCCCTCCACTTT
>TRBV7-3|TRBJ2-7|-|-
CASSSPRIEQYF
TGTGCCAGCAGCTCCCCCAGGATCGAGCAGTACTTC
>TRBV27|TRBJ2-7|-|-
CASSLNGGPAEQYF
TGTGCCAGCAGTTTAAACGGGGGGCCCGCCGAGCAGTACTTC
>TRBV5-5|TRBJ1-5|few|-
CASSFEHGSNQPQHF
TGTGCCAGCAGCTTTGAACATGGAAGCAATCAGCCCCAGCATTTT
>TRBV15|TRBJ1-5|-|-
CATSRENTDGGAQHF
TGTGCCACCAGCAGAGAGAACACCGACGGTGGAGCCCAGCATTTT
>TRBV5-4|TRBJ2-3|-|TRBD1
CASSFGQGAADTQYF
TGTGCCAGCAGCTTCGGACAGGGGGCCGCAGATACGCAGTATTTT
>TRBV6-1|TRBJ1-2|-|-
CASSEGTLVGGYTF
TGTGCCAGCAGTGAGGGGACTTTGGTCGGTGGCTACACCTTC
>TRBV30|TRBJ1-6|once|TRBD1
CAWRLKTHGTGYSPLHF
TGTGCCTGGAGGCTGAAAACGCACGGGACAGGGTATTCACCCCTCCACTTT
>TRBV6-5|TRBJ2-3|-|-
CASRPLGTDTQYF
TGTGCCAGCAGGCCACTAGGGACAGATACGCAGTATTTT
>TRBV19|TRBJ2-7|-|TRBD2
CASSQLAGDPTSEQYF
TGTGCCAGTAGTCAGCTAGCGGGGGATCCCACCTCGGAGCAGTACTTC
>TRBV7-9|TRBJ2-7|-|-
CASSFEAYEQYF
TGTGCCAGCAGCTTCGAGGCTTACGAGCAGTACTTC
>TRBV27|TRBJ1-2|-|-
CASSFLGQGSGYTF
TGTGCCAGCAGTTTCCTGGGGCAGGGGTCTGGCTACACCTTC
>TRBV5-1|TRBJ1-1|-|-
CASSSSKEAFF
TGCGCCAGCAGCTCCAGTAAGGAAGCTTTCTTT
>TRBV2|TRBJ2-7|-|TRBD1
CASLPGQGYEQYF
TGTGCCAGCCTTCCGGGACAGGGCTACGAGCAGTACTTC
>TRBV27|TRBJ2-2|-|TRBD2
CASSKAGGLTGELFF
TGTGCCAGCAGTAAGGCGGGGGGGCTAACCGGGGAGCTGTTTTTT
>TRBV9|TRBJ1-6|-|TRBD1
CASSARRGQGYNSPLHF
TGTGCCAGCAGCGCCCGAAGGGGACAGGGGTATAATTCACCCCTCCACTTT